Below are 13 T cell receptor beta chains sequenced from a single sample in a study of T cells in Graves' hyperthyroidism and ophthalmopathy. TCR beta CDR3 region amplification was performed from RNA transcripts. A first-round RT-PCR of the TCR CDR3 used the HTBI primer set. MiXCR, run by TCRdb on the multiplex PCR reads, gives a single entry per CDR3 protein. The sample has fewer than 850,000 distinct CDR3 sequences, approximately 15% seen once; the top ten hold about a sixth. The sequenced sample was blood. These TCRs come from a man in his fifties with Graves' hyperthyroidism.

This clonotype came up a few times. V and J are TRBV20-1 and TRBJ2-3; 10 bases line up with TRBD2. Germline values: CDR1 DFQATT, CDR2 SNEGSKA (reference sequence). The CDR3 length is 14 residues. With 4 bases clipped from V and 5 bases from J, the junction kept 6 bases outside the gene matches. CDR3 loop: CSATLAGALDTQYF. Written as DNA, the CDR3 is TGCAGTGCTACGCTAGCGGGAGCTTTAGATACGCAGTATTTT.

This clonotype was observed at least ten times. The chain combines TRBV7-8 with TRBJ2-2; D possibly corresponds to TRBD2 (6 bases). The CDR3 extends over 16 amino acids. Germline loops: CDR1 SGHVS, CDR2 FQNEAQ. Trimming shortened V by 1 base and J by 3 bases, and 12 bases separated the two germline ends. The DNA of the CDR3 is TGTGCCAGCAGCTTAGTGCGGGGCGAGGACACCGGGGAGCTGTTTTTT. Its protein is CASSLVRGEDTGELFF.

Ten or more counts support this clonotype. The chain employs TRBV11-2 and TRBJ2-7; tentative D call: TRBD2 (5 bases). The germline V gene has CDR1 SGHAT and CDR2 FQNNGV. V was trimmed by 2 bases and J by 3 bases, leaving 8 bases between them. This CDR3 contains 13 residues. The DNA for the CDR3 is TGTGCCAGCAGCTTAATCCGGGACTACGAGCAGTACTTC. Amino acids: CASSLIRDYEQYF.

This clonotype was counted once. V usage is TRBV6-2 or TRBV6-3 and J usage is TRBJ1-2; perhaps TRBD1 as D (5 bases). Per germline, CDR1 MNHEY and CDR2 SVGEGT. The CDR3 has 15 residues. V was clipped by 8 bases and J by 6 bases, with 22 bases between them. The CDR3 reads CASSLGWGTVDGYTF. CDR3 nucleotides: TGTGCCAGCTCCCTCGGATGGGGGACCGTCGATGGCTACACCTTC.

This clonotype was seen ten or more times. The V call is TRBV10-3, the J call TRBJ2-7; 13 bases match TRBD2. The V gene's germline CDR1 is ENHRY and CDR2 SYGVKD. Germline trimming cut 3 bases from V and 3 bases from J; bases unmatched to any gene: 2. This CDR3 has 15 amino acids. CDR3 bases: TGTGCCATCAGTGACCGGACTAGCGGGAGCTACGAGCAGTACTTC. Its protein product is CAISDRTSGSYEQYF.

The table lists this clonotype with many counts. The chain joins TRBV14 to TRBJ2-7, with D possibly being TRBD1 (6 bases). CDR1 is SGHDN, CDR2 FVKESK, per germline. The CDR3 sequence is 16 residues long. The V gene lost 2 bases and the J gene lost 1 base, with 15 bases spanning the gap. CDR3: CASSQSGRGLSYEQYF. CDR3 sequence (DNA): TGTGCCAGCAGCCAATCTGGCAGGGGCCTTTCCTACGAGCAGTACTTC.

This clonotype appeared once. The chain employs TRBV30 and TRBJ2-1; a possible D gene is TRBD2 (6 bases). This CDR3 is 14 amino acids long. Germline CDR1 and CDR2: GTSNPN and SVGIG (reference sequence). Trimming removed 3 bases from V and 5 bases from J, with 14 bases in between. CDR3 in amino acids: CAWRRRDLNNEQFF. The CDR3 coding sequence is TGTGCCTGGAGGAGGCGGGACTTGAACAATGAGCAGTTCTTC.

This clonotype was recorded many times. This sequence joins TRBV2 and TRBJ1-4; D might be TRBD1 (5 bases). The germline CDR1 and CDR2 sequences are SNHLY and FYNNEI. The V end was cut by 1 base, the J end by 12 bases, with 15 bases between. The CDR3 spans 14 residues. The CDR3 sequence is CASSEGGSRDQLFF. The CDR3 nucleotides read TGTGCCAGCAGTGAAGGGGGCTCAAGGGATCAACTGTTTTTT.

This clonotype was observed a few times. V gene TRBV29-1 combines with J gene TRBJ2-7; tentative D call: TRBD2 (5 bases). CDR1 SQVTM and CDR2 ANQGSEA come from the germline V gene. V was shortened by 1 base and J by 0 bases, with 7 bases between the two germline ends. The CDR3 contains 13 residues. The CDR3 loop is CSVEAEGSYEQYF. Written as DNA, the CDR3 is TGCAGCGTTGAAGCCGAGGGCTCCTACGAGCAGTACTTC.

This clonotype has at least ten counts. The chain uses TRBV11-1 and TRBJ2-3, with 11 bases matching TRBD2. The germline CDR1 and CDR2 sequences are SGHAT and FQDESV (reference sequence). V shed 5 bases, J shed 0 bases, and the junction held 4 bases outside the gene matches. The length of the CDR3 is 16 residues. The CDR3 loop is CASSLGLADSTDTQYF. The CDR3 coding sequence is TGTGCCAGCAGCCTGGGACTAGCGGATAGCACAGATACGCAGTATTTT.

CDR3 sequence: CAWAFGGNTYEQYF. The DNA for the CDR3 is TGTGCCTGGGCCTTTGGGGGGAACACCTACGAGCAGTACTTC. J is TRBJ2-7 and V is TRBV30; perhaps TRBD2 as D (6 bases). Germline V lookup: CDR1 GTSNPN, CDR2 SVGIG (reference sequence). The CDR3 contains 14 residues. The germline V and J ends were trimmed by 5 bases and 2 bases, with 16 bases remaining between them.

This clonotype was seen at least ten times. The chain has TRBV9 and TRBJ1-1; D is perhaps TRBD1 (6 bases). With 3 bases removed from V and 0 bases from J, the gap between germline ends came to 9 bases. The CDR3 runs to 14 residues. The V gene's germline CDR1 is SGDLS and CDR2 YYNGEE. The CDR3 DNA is TGTGCCAGCAGCGCGGGACATTTGAACACTGAAGCTTTCTTT. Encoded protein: CASSAGHLNTEAFF.

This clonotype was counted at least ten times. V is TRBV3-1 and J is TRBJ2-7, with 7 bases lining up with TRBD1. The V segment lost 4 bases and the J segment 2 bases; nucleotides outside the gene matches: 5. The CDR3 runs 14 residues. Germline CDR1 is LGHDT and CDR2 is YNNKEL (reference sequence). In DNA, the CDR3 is TGTGCCAGCAGCCCCGGACAGGTACCCTACGAGCAGTACTTC. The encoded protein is CASSPGQVPYEQYF.